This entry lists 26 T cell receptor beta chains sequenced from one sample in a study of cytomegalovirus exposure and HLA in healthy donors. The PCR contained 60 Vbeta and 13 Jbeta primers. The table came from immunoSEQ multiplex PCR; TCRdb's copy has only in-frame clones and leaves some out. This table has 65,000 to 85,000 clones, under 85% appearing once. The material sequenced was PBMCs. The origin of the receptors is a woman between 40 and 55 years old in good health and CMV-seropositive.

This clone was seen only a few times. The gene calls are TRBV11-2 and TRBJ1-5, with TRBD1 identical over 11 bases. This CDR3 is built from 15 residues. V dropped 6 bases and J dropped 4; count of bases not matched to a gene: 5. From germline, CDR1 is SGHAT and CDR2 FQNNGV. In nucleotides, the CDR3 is TGTGCCAGCAGTCTAGGACAGGGGGCTAATCAGCCCCAGCATTTT. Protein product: CASSLGQGANQPQHF.

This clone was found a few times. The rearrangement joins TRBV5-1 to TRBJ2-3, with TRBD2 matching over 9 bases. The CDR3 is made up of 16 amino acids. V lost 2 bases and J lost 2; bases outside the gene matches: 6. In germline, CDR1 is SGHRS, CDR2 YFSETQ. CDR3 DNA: TGCGCCAGCAGCTTTGGGGCGGGGGGGCCCACAGATACGCAGTATTTT. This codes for CASSFGAGGPTDTQYF.

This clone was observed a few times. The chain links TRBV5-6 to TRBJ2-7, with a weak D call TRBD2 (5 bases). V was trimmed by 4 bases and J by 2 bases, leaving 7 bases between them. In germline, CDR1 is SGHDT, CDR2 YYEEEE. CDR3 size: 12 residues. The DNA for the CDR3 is TGTGCCAGCAGCGTCGGGACCTACGAGCAGTACTTC. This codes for CASSVGTYEQYF.

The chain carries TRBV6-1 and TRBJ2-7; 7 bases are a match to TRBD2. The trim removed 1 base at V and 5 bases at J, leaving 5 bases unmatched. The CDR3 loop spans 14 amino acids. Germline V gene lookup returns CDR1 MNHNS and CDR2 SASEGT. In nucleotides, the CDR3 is TGTGCCAGCAGTGAAGATTCAGGGAGGGACGAGCAGTACTTC. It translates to CASSEDSGRDEQYF.

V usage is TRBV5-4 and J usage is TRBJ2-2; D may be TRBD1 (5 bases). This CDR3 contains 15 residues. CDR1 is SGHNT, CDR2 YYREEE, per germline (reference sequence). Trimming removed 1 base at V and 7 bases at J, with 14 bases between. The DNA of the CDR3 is TGTGCCAGCAGCTTGTACGGCAGGGTCAACGGGGAGCTGTTTTTT. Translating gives CASSLYGRVNGELFF.

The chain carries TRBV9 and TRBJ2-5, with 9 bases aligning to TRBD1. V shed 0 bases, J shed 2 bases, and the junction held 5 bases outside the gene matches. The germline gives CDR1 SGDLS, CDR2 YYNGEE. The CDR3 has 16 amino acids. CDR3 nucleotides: TGTGCCAGCAGCGTAGGAACAGGGGGCACTCAAGAGACCCAGTACTTC. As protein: CASSVGTGGTQETQYF. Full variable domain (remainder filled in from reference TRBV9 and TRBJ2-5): DSGVTQTPKHLITATGQRVTLRCSPRSGDLSVYWYQQSLDQGLQFLIQYYNGEERAKGNILERFSAQQFPDLHSELNLSSLELGDSALYFCASSVGTGGTQETQYFGPGTRLLVL.

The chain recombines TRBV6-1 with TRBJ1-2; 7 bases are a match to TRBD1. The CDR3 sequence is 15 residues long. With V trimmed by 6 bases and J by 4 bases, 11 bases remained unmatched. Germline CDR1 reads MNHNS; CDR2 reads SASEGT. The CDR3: CASSKRQGQGYGYTF. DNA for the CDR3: TGTGCCAGCAGCAAGAGACAGGGCCAGGGCTATGGCTACACCTTC.

The chain's CDR3 is CASTRQGPNYEQYF. CDR3 nucleotides: TGTGCCAGCACCCGGCAGGGTCCCAACTACGAGCAGTACTTC. The chain combines TRBV2 with TRBJ2-7; D might be TRBD1 (5 bases). Deletions cut 7 bases from V and 3 bases from J, with 16 bases between. The CDR3 contains 14 residues. Germline V gives CDR1 SNHLY, CDR2 FYNNEI. The full variable domain, in which reference TRBV2 and TRBJ2-7 provide the parts outside the CDR3, is EPEVTQTPSHQVTQMGQEVILRCVPISNHLYFYWYRQILGQKVEFLVSFYNNEISEKSEIFDDQFSVERPDGSNFTLKIRSTKLEDSAMYFCASTRQGPNYEQYFGPGTRLTVT.

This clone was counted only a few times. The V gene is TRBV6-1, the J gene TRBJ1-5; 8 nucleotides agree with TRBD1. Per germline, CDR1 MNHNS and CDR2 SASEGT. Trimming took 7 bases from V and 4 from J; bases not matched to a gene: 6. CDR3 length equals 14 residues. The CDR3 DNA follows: TGTGCCAGCACCCAGGGGGCGGGTAATCAGCCCCAGCATTTT. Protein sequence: CASTQGAGNQPQHF.

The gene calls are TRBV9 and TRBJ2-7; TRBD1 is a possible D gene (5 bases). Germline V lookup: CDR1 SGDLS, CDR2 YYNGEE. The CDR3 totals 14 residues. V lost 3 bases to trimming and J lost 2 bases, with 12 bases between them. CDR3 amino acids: CASSEDNGAYEQYF. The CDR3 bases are TGTGCCAGCAGCGAGGACAATGGGGCCTACGAGCAGTACTTC. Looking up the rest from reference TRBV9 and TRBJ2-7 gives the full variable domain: DSGVTQTPKHLITATGQRVTLRCSPRSGDLSVYWYQQSLDQGLQFLIQYYNGEERAKGNILERFSAQQFPDLHSELNLSSLELGDSALYFCASSEDNGAYEQYFGPGTRLTVT.

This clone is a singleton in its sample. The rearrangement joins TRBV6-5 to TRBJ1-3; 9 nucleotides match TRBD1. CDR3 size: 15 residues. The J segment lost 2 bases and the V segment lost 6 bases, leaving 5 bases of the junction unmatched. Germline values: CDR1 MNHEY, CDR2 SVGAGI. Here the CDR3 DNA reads TGTGCCAGCAGCCAGGACAGGGGAACTGGAAACACCATATATTTT. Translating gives CASSQDRGTGNTIYF.

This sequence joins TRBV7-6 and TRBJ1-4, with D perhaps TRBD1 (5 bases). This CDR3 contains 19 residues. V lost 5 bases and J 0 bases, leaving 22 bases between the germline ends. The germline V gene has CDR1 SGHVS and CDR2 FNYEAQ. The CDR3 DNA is TGTGCCAGCAGCCATATCTACGGCAGGGAAGAGGCAACTAATGAAAAACTGTTTTTT. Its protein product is CASSHIYGREEATNEKLFF.

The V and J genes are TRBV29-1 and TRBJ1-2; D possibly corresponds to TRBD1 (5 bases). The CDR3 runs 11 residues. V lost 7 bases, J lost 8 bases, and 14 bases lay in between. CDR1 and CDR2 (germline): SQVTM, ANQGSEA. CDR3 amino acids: CSAAGPEGYTF. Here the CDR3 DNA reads TGCAGCGCCGCGGGGCCGGAGGGCTACACCTTC. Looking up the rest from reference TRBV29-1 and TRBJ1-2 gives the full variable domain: SAVISQKPSRDICQRGTSLTIQCQVDSQVTMMFWYRQQPGQSLTLIATANQGSEATYESGFVIDKFPISRPNLTFSTLTVSNMSPEDSSIYLCSAAGPEGYTFGSGTRLTVV.

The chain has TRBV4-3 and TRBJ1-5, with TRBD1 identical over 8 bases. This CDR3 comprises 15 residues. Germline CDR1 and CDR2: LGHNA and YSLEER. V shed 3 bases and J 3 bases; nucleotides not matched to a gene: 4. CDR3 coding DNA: TGCGCCAGCAGCCACGACAGGGGACTCAATCAGCCCCAGCATTTT. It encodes CASSHDRGLNQPQHF.

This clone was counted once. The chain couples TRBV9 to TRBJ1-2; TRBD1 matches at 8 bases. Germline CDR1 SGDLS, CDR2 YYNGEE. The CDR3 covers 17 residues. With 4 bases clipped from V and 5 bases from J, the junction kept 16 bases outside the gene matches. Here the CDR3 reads CASSPNPDRAGEYGYTF. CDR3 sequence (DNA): TGTGCCAGCAGCCCCAACCCGGACAGGGCAGGAGAATATGGCTACACCTTC.

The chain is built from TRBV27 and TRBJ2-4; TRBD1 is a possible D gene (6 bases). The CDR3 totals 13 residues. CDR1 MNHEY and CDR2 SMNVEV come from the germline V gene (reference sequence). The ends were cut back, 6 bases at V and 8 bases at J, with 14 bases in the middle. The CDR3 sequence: CASSHRDEDIQYF. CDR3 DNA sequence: TGTGCCAGCAGCCACAGGGATGAGGACATTCAGTACTTC.

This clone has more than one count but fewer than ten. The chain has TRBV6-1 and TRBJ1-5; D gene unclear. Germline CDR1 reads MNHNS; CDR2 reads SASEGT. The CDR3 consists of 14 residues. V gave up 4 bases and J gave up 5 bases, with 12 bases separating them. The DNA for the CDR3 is TGTGCCAGCAGTGTCCGGGGAGGCGATCAGCCCCAGCATTTT. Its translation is CASSVRGGDQPQHF.

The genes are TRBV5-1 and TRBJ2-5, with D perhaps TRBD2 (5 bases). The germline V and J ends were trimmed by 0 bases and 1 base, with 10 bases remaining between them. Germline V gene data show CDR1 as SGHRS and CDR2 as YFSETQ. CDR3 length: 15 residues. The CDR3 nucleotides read TGCGCCAGCAGCTTGGTAGCCGCGGGCCAAGAGACCCAGTACTTC. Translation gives CASSLVAAGQETQYF.

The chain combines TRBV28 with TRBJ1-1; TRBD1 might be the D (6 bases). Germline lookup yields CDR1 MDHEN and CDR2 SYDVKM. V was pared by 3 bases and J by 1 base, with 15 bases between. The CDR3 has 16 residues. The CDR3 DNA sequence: TGTGCCAGCAGTTTCGGCTGGTCGACAGGGAACACTGAAGCTTTCTTT. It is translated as CASSFGWSTGNTEAFF.

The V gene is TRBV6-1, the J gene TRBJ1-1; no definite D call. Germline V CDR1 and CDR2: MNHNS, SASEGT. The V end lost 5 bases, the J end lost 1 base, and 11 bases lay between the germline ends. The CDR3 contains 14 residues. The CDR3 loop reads CASSWAGKNTEAFF. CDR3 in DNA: TGTGCCAGCAGTTGGGCCGGGAAGAACACTGAAGCTTTCTTT.

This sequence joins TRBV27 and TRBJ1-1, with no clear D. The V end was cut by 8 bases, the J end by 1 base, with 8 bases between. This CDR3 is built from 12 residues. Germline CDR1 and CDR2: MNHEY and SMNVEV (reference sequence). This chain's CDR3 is CASPLRNTEAFF. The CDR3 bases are TGTGCCAGCCCGTTGCGGAACACTGAAGCTTTCTTT.

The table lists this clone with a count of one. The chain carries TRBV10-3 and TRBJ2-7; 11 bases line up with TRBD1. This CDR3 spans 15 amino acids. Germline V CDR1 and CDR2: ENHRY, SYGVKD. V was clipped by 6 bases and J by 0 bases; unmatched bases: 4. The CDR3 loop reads CAIRAGTGGSYEQYF. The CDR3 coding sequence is TGTGCCATCAGAGCCGGGACAGGGGGCTCCTACGAGCAGTACTTC.

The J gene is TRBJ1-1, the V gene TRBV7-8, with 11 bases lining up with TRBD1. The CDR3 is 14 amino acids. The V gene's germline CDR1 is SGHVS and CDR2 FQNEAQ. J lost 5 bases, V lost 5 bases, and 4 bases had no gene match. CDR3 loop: CASSQDRGRTEAFF. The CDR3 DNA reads TGTGCCAGCAGCCAGGACAGGGGGCGAACTGAAGCTTTCTTT.

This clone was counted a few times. As DNA, the CDR3 is TGCGCCAGCAGCCAAGTTGCGGGGGTTAAAGAGACCCAGTACTTC. This gives the protein CASSQVAGVKETQYF. V is TRBV4-3 and J is TRBJ2-5; 7 bases fit TRBD2. Germline V CDR1 and CDR2: LGHNA, YSLEER. The CDR3 is 15 amino acids. Trimming at V came to 1 base and at J to 3 bases, leaving 5 bases not matched to a gene.

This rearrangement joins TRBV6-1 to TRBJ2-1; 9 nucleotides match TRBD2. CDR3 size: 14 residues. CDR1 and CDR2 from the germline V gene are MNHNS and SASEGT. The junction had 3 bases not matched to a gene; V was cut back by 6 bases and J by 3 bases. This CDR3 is CASSRRGGYNEQFF. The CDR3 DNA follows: TGTGCCAGCAGCCGGCGGGGGGGCTACAATGAGCAGTTCTTC.

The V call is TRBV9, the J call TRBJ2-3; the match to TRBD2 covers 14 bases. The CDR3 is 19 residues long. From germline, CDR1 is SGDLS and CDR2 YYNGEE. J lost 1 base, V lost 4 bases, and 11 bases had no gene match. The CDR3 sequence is CASSSTGLAGDRGTDTQYF. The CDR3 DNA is TGTGCCAGCAGCTCCACGGGACTAGCGGGGGACCGAGGCACAGATACGCAGTATTTT.